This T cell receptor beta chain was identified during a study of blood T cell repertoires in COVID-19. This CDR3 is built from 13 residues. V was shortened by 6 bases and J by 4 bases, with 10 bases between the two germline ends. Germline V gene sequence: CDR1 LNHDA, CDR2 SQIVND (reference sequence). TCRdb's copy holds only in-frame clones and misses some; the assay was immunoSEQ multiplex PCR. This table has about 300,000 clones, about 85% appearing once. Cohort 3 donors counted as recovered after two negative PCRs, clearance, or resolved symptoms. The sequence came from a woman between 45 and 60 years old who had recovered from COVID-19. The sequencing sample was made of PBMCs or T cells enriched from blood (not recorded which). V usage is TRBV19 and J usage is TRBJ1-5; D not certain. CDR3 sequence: CASRPYRNQPQHF. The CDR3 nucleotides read TGTGCCAGTAGACCCTATCGGAATCAGCCCCAGCATTTT.